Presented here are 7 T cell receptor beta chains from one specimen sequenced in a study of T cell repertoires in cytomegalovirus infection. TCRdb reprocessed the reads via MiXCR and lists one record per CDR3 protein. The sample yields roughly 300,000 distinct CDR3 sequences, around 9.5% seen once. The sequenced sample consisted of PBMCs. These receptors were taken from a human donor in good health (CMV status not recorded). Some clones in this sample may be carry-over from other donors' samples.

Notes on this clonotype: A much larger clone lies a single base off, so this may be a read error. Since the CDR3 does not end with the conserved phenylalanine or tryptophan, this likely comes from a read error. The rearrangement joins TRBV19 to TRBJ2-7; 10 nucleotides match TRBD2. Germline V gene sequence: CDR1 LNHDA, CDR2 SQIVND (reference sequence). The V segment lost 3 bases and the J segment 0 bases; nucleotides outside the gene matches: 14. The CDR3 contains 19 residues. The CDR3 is CASSIEYTSGKSTSYEQYL. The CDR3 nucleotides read TGTGCCAGTAGTATTGAATACACTAGCGGGAAATCAACCTCCTACGAGCAGTACCTC.

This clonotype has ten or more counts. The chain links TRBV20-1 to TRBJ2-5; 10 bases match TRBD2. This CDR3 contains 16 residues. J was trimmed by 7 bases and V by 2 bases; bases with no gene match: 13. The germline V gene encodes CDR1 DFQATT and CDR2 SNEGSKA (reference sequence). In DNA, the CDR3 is TGCAGTGCTAGAAAAGTAGCGGGGGGCCCCAGCGGGACCCAGTACTTC. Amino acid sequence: CSARKVAGGPSGTQYF.

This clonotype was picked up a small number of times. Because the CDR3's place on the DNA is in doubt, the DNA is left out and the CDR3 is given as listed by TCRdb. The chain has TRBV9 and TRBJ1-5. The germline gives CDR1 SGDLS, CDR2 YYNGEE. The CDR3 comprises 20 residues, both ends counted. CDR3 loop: CARFYLCTAGGFGGRQPQHF.

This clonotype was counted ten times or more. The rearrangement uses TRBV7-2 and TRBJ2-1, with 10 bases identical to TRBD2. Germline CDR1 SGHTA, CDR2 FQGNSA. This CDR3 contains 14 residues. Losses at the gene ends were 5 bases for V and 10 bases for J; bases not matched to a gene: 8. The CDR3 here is CASSPSGRREEQFF. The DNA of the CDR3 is TGTGCCAGCAGCCCTAGCGGGAGACGGGAGGAGCAGTTCTTC.

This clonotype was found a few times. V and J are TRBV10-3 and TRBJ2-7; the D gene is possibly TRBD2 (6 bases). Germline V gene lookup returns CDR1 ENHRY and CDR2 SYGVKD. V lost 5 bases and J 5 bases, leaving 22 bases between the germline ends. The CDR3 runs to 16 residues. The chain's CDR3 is CAISRASTGELNEQYF. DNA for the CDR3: TGTGCCATCAGTCGGGCCTCTACGGGAGAATTGAACGAGCAGTACTTC.

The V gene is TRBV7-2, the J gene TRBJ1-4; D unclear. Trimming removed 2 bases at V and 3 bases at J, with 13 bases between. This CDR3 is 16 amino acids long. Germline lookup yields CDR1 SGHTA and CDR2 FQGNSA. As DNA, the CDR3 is TGTGCCAGCAGCTTAACGCCCGGGAACGCTAATGAAAAACTGTTTTTT. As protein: CASSLTPGNANEKLFF.

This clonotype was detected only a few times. Written as DNA, the CDR3 is TGCAGTGCTAGCAGAGCGGCCCCCGGCGAAGGCTCCTACAATGAGCAGTTCTTC. Protein sequence: CSASRAAPGEGSYNEQFF. The chain is built from TRBV20-1 and TRBJ2-1; the D gene is possibly TRBD2 (5 bases). Germline V CDR1 and CDR2: DFQATT, SNEGSKA (reference sequence). The CDR3 has 18 residues. V was trimmed by 3 bases and J by 0 bases, leaving 21 bases between them.